This T cell receptor beta chain was observed in a study of TIL therapy for anti-PD-1-resistant metastatic lung cancer. About the research overall: Tumors were harvested before any PD-1/PD-L1 blockade. Study-wide points: Patients were highly selected, enriched for treatment-naive, never-smoker and oncogene-addicted cases.

The time point is: pre-treatment sample, taken before nivolumab and TIL therapy. Enrollment ran from October 2017 to January 2020. Germline CDR1 is LNHDA and CDR2 is SQIVND (reference sequence). The trim removed 1 base at V and 0 bases at J, leaving 6 bases unmatched. The CDR3 runs 18 residues. With regard to this clone: Its target is not known.

Sequencing used immunoSEQ v3. Each library reached roughly 2 million read pairs, or about 4.5-6.5 million at deep level. Produced via immunoSEQ multiplex PCR; TCRdb's table is partial and in-frame only. The sample carries some 60,000 clones, 73% recorded once. This clonotype was obtained from a person aged 25 to 80 with non-small cell lung cancer. This chain joins TRBV19 and TRBJ2-1; TRBD2 aligns across 10 bases. Sample: blood, taken at baseline. CDR3 sequence: CASSIVLLAGSSYNEQFF. The DNA for the CDR3 is TGTGCCAGTAGTATAGTATTACTAGCGGGGAGCTCCTACAATGAGCAGTTCTTC.